This T cell receptor beta chain derives from a study of blood T cells in healthy people across ages. This CDR3 spans 13 amino acids. From germline, CDR1 is KGHDR and CDR2 SFDVKD. V lost 4 bases and J 5 bases, leaving 10 bases between the germline ends. Then a second PCR, running about 6 to 12 cycles, was carried out with a sample-barcoded 5' primer and a J-beta primer mix. A template-switch adaptor that had 12 random nucleotides put a tag on each cDNA molecule. TCRdb ran MiXCR on the 5' RACE reads and lists one entry per CDR3 protein. The sample has about 830,000 distinct CDR3 sequences, less than 80% seen once. PBMCs numbering at least 7 million were isolated per sample.

The chain carries TRBV24-1 and TRBJ2-5; possibly TRBD1 for D (5 bases). Sequencing used blood. This receptor was obtained from a man aged 25 to 40 in good health. The DNA for the CDR3 is TGTGCCACCAGTGACCTCAGGGTTGAGACCCAGTACTTC. This translates into CATSDLRVETQYF.